The T cell receptor (beta chain) under discussion was sequenced for a study of T cell repertoires in aging, cancer and after chemotherapy. TCR beta rearrangements were amplified from peripheral blood genomic DNA. CDR3 length: 16 amino acids. From germline, CDR1 is MNHNY and CDR2 SVGAGI (reference sequence). J lost 8 bases, V lost 6 bases, and 15 bases had no gene match. TRB rearrangements spanning V, D and J were amplified using mixed TRB-A/B primers. Via MiXCR, TCRdb re-called the multiplex PCR reads, giving one row per CDR3 protein. The sample includes approximately 630 distinct CDR3 sequences, around 50% of them seen just once.

This chain joins TRBV6-6 and TRBJ1-4; 7 nucleotides agree with TRBD1. Sequenced sample: blood. The sequence derives from a human donor in good health. CDR3: CASSRPPQGSMEKLFF. The CDR3 coding sequence is TGTGCCAGCAGCCGACCCCCACAGGGGTCAATGGAAAAACTGTTTTTT.